The 18 T cell receptor beta chains reported below all come from one sample, sequenced in a study of blood T cell repertoires in COVID-19. The method was immunoSEQ multiplex PCR; TCRdb's version includes in-frame clones alone and lacks a portion of them. The table records 130,000 to 150,000 clones, about 80% of them present only once. The sample consisted of peripheral blood. The receptor source for this set is a man aged 70-80 years who had recovered from COVID-19.

The J gene is TRBJ2-1, the V gene TRBV10-2, with 10 bases identical to TRBD2. Germline trimming cut 6 bases from V and 4 bases from J; bases unmatched to any gene: 3. The germline gives CDR1 WSHSY, CDR2 SAAADI. This CDR3 region has 14 residues. CDR3 coding DNA: TGCGCCAGCAGCTCTAGCGGGAGTTACAATGAGCAGTTCTTC. This sequence encodes CASSSSGSYNEQFF.

J is TRBJ1-1 and V is TRBV4-3; D remains ambiguous. Germline CDR1 and CDR2: LGHNA and YSLEER. The CDR3 has 15 residues. The ends were cut back, 4 bases at V and 0 bases at J, with 12 bases in the middle. CDR3 nucleotides: TGCGCCAGCAGCCCGACTGGGGAGATGAACACTGAAGCTTTCTTT. Translating it yields CASSPTGEMNTEAFF.

The gene calls are TRBV3-1 (or the pseudogene TRBV3-2) and TRBJ1-2, with D maybe TRBD1 (5 bases). CDR3 size: 16 residues. V dropped 0 bases and J dropped 1 base, with 12 bases sitting between them. Germline V lookup: CDR1 LGHDT, CDR2 YNNKEL (reference sequence). As DNA, the CDR3 is TGTGCCAGCAGCCAAGAACTCACCGGGGGTAACTATGGCTACACCTTC. Protein product: CASSQELTGGNYGYTF.

J is TRBJ2-2 and V is TRBV24-1; 11 bases line up with TRBD2. The V gene end was trimmed by 4 bases and the J gene end by 5 bases; junction bases not matched to a gene: 2. The V gene's germline CDR1 is KGHDR and CDR2 SFDVKD. This CDR3 has 15 residues. The CDR3 protein is CATSDRLAGTGELFF. DNA for the CDR3: TGTGCCACCAGTGACCGACTAGCGGGAACCGGGGAGCTGTTTTTT.

V gene TRBV21-1 combines with J gene TRBJ1-4; TRBD1, the D gene given by the table, was not confirmed from the DNA. TRBV21-1 is tagged as a pseudogene. CDR3 length: 15 residues. Here the CDR3 reads CASSKVGQGCEKLFF. The CDR3 DNA sequence: TGTGCCAGCAGCAAAGTGGGACAGGGGTGTGAAAAACTGTTTTTT.

The chain links TRBV24-1 to TRBJ2-1; possibly TRBD1 for D (6 bases). Trimming pared 5 bases from V and 1 base from J, leaving 14 bases between. Germline-derived CDR1 and CDR2 are KGHDR and SFDVKD. This CDR3 has 16 amino acids. The CDR3 DNA reads as TGTGCCACCAGTGGCCAGGACAGCCTTTCCTACAATGAGCAGTTCTTC. This sequence encodes CATSGQDSLSYNEQFF.

This clone showed up just once. J is TRBJ2-1 and V is TRBV10-3, with 8 positions matching TRBD1. Germline CDR1 reads ENHRY; CDR2 reads SYGVKD. Trimming at V came to 4 bases and at J to 0 bases, leaving 2 bases not matched to a gene. There are 15 residues in the CDR3. This CDR3 is CAISGTGSSYNEQFF. CDR3 coding DNA: TGTGCCATCAGTGGGACAGGGAGCTCCTACAATGAGCAGTTCTTC.

This clone was found many times. The V call is TRBV29-1, the J call TRBJ2-7, with 9 nucleotides matching TRBD2. The CDR3 spans 16 residues. The trim removed 1 base at V and 2 bases at J, leaving 9 bases unmatched. CDR1 is SQVTM and CDR2 is ANQGSEA in the germline V gene. In nucleotides, the CDR3 is TGCAGCGTTGAAGGACCGGGACTAGCAGAACCCTACGAGCAGTACTTC. It yields the protein CSVEGPGLAEPYEQYF.

The chain has TRBV6-4 and TRBJ2-1, with TRBD2 matching over 7 bases. CDR3 length equals 15 residues. Germline loops: CDR1 MRHNA, CDR2 SNTAGT. Trimming cost V 10 bases and J 7 bases; bases outside gene matches: 16. The CDR3 loop reads CATSPVAGEGNEQFF. The CDR3 bases are TGTGCCACCTCCCCCGTTGCGGGAGAGGGGAATGAGCAGTTCTTC.

V usage is TRBV28 and J usage is TRBJ2-3, with D possibly TRBD2 on 6 matching bases. Trimming took off 2 bases at V and 0 bases at J, with 12 bases between the two ends. This CDR3 region has 16 residues. Germline lookup yields CDR1 MDHEN and CDR2 SYDVKM. CDR3 nucleotide sequence: TGTGCCAGCAGTTTAGCTACTAGCTCTAGCACAGATACGCAGTATTTT. Translating gives CASSLATSSSTDTQYF.

A few counts support this clone. In DNA form, the CDR3 reads TGTGCCAGCAGTTTATCGGAGGGCCACGAGCAGTACTTC. Translating gives CASSLSEGHEQYF. This sequence joins TRBV27 and TRBJ2-7, with D perhaps matching TRBD2 (6 bases). V lost 0 bases to trimming and J lost 5 bases, with 8 bases between them. CDR3 length equals 13 residues. Per the germline V gene, CDR1 is MNHEY and CDR2 is SMNVEV (reference sequence).

The V call is TRBV18, the J call TRBJ1-6; D unclear. The CDR3 sequence is 16 residues long. V lost 3 bases, J lost 0 bases, and 9 bases lay in between. Germline CDR1 KGHSH, CDR2 LQKENI. This chain's CDR3 is CASSPGMSSYNSPLHF. As DNA, the CDR3 is TGTGCCAGCTCACCGGGCATGAGCTCCTATAATTCACCCCTCCACTTT. The variable domain in full, completed from reference TRBV18 and TRBJ1-6, reads NAGVMQNPRHLVRRRGQEARLRCSPMKGHSHVYWYRQLPEEGLKFMVYLQKENIIDESGMPKERFSAEFPKEGPSILRIQQVVRGDSAAYFCASSPGMSSYNSPLHFGNGTRLTVT.

The chain links TRBV19 to TRBJ2-5; TRBD2 is a possible D gene (6 bases). Germline CDR1 LNHDA, CDR2 SQIVND (reference sequence). V was trimmed by 4 bases and J by 1 base, leaving 7 bases between them. The CDR3 totals 13 residues. As DNA, the CDR3 is TGTGCCAGTAGTAGGGGACTCCAAGAGACCCAGTACTTC. Translating gives CASSRGLQETQYF.

This chain joins TRBV18 and TRBJ2-1, with 15 bases matching TRBD2. CDR3 length: 17 amino acids. V lost 5 bases, J lost 3 bases, and 5 bases stayed unmatched. The germline V gene has CDR1 KGHSH and CDR2 LQKENI. In nucleotides, the CDR3 is TGTGCCAGCTCATTTGGGACTAGCGGGAGGATCTACAATGAGCAGTTCTTC. This encodes CASSFGTSGRIYNEQFF.

This chain links TRBV9 with TRBJ2-2; TRBD1 might be the D (6 bases). Germline V gene data show CDR1 as SGDLS and CDR2 as YYNGEE. V lost 3 bases and J lost 8, with 8 bases in between. The length of the CDR3 is 12 residues. Written as DNA, the CDR3 is TGTGCCAGCAGCGCCCAGGGGGGGGAGCTGTTTTTT. Its translation is CASSAQGGELFF.

This clone was seen more than once but under ten times. This chain links TRBV6-1 with TRBJ1-1; TRBD1 might be the D (6 bases). Trimming removed 3 bases from V and 7 bases from J, with 12 bases in between. CDR1 and CDR2 (germline): MNHNS, SASEGT. CDR3 length: 13 amino acids. In DNA form, the CDR3 reads TGTGCCAGCAGTGATGGGACAATGAATGAAGCTTTCTTT. Protein sequence: CASSDGTMNEAFF.

The chain is built from TRBV2 and TRBJ1-1; 7 nucleotides match TRBD1. Germline assignment: CDR1 SNHLY and CDR2 FYNNEI. The CDR3 is made up of 13 amino acids. V shed 9 bases, J shed 1 base, and the junction held 5 bases outside the gene matches. The CDR3 is CASYRDRNTEAFF. The DNA for the CDR3 is TGTGCCAGTTACCGGGACAGGAACACTGAAGCTTTCTTT.

The chain is built from TRBV25-1 and TRBJ2-5; 9 nucleotides align to TRBD2. The CDR3 extends over 15 amino acids. Trimming removed 1 base from V and 11 bases from J; junction bases left unmatched: 11. Germline V lookup: CDR1 MGHDK, CDR2 SYGVNS. This CDR3 reads CASSELGSGSSQQYF. The CDR3 DNA sequence: TGTGCCAGCAGTGAATTAGGTAGCGGGAGTAGTCAGCAGTACTTC.